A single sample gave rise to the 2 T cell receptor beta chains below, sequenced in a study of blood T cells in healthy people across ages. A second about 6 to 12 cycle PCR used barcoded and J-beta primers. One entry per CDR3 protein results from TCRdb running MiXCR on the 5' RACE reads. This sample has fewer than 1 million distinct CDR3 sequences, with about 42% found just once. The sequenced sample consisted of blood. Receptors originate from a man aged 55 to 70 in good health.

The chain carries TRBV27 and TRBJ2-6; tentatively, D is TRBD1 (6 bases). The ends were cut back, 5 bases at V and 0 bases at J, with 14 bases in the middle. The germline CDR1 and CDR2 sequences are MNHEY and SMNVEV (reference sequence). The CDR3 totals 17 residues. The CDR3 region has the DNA TGTGCCAGCAGTCCCTTGGACAGAAACTCTGGGGCCAACGTCCTGACTTTC. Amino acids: CASSPLDRNSGANVLTF.

Written as DNA, the CDR3 is TGTGCCAGCCAACGGGGTGGCGGGGGCGGGGCAGATACGCAGTATTTT. It specifies CASQRGGGGGADTQYF. V is TRBV28 and J is TRBJ2-3; tentatively, D is TRBD2 (7 bases). The V gene's germline CDR1 is MDHEN and CDR2 SYDVKM. V was pared by 8 bases and J by 4 bases, with 22 bases between. The CDR3 has 16 residues. The full variable domain, completed using reference TRBV28 and TRBJ2-3, is DVKVTQSSRYLVKRTGEKVFLECVQDMDHENMFWYRQDPGLGLRLIYFSYDVKMKEKGDIPEGYSVSREKKERFSLILESASTNQTSMYLCASQRGGGGGADTQYFGPGTRLTVL.